Shown below are 4 T cell receptor beta chains from a single sample sequenced in a study of beta chain features in type 1 diabetes (dated by TCRdb to the late 2010s). Overall study outcomes, separate from this receptor: A moderate but significant shortening of TCRB CDR3 length was observed in type 1 diabetes patients in all four CD4+ subsets.

What these receptors recognize is not known. The library relied on the immunoSEQ multiplex PCR assay. The entire isolated RNA was reverse transcribed using the High Capacity cDNA Reverse Transcription Kit, and thus expressed TCRB transcripts were sequenced. This is the immuneACCESS table as TCRdb keeps it, with only in-frame sequences that have V and J called. A part of the clones is gone; compared with another copy, unresolved V genes explain less than half, and the rest is unexplained. Across this sample there are a few hundred thousand clones, with roughly 13% seen only once. The leading ten clones occupy 0.013% to 0.015% of the sample. Sequencing was carried out using naive CD4+ T cells from blood. This sample's cell subset or site label indicates: true naive CD4+ T cells. These TCRs come from a woman aged 18-29 years with type 1 diabetes.

This clone came up a few times. The chain has TRBV12-5 and TRBJ2-2; 8 nucleotides match TRBD1. CDR1 is LGHNT, CDR2 FRNRAP, per germline. The V gene end was trimmed by 5 bases and the J gene end by 0 bases; junction bases not matched to a gene: 2. The CDR3 has 15 residues. CDR3 DNA sequence: TGTGCTAGTGGTGCGGGACAGGCGAACACCGGGGAGCTGTTTTTT. Its translation: CASGAGQANTGELFF.

This clone has a handful of counts. The gene calls are TRBV30 and TRBJ1-2, with 7 bases aligning to TRBD1. The J segment lost 11 bases and the V segment lost 4 bases, leaving 7 bases of the junction unmatched. This CDR3 spans 11 amino acids. Germline-derived CDR1 and CDR2 are GTSNPN and SVGIG (reference sequence). In nucleotides, the CDR3 is TGTGCCTGGACCGGGACAGACTCTTACACCTTC. Translation: CAWTGTDSYTF.

The table lists this clone with a few counts. This chain joins TRBV7-2 and TRBJ2-3, with TRBD2 identical over 8 bases. The V gene's germline CDR1 is SGHTA and CDR2 FQGNSA. The trim removed 8 bases at V and 1 base at J, leaving 2 bases unmatched. The CDR3 is 13 residues long. The CDR3 region has the DNA TGTGCCAGCGGAGCGGGGGGCACAGATACGCAGTATTTT. Translated: CASGAGGTDTQYF. Combining the CDR3 with reference TRBV7-2 and TRBJ2-3 gives the whole variable domain GAGVSQSPSNKVTEKGKDVELRCDPISGHTALYWYRQSLGQGLEFLIYFQGNSAPDKSGLPSDRFSAERTGGSVSTLTIQRTQQEDSAVYLCASGAGGTDTQYFGPGTRLTVL.

The rearrangement links TRBV7-8 to TRBJ2-7, with no clear D. Germline-derived CDR1 and CDR2 are SGHVS and FQNEAQ. This CDR3 region has 15 residues. With 3 bases removed from V and 2 bases from J, the gap between germline ends came to 14 bases. CDR3 sequence reads: CASSFFDRQPYEQYF. The CDR3 nucleotides read TGTGCCAGCAGCTTCTTCGACCGACAACCCTACGAGCAGTACTTC. Full variable domain (rest looked up from reference TRBV7-8 and TRBJ2-7): GAGVSQSPRYKVAKRGQDVALRCDPISGHVSLFWYQQALGQGPEFLTYFQNEAQLDKSGLPSDRFFAERPEGSVSTLKIQRTQQEDSAVYLCASSFFDRQPYEQYFGPGTRLTVT.